These T cell receptor beta chains were read from a single sample in a study of blood T cells in healthy people across ages. Using its own MiXCR run on the 5' RACE reads, TCRdb lists one record per CDR3 protein. The table has about 1.5 million distinct CDR3 sequences, approximately 38% seen once; the top ten hold 7.9%. Input material: blood. The receptor source for this set is a woman between 18 and 30 years old in good health. CDR3s include the opening cysteine and the closing phenylalanine or tryptophan. D genes are given only for firm matches. Clone size appears in some rows only: once, few, many, or a class for an expanded clone.

v_call	d_call	clone_size	j_call	cdr3_nt	cdr3_aa
TRBV9	TRBD1	NA	TRBJ2-1	TGTGCCAGCAGCGCCAAACAGGGGTACAATGAGCAGTTCTTC	CASSAKQGYNEQFF
TRBV9	TRBD1	NA	TRBJ2-1	TGTGCCAGCAGCGGCGGGACAGGGGGGAACAATGAGCAGTTCTTC	CASSGGTGGNNEQFF
TRBV20-1	TRBD2	once	TRBJ2-5	TGCAGTGCTAGAGATCAGGGACTAGCGGGTAATGAGCAGTACTTC	CSARDQGLAGNEQYF
TRBV20-1	NA	NA	TRBJ2-3	TGCAGTGCGGAGGAGCCCCCCCGCGCACGCGCAGATACGCAGTATTTT	CSAEEPPRARADTQYF
TRBV12-3/TRBV12-4	NA	few	TRBJ1-5	TGTGCCAGCAGTTTGGGCAGGGGAGGAGGTAGCAATCAGCCCCAGCATTTT	CASSLGRGGGSNQPQHF
TRBV7-2	TRBD1	many	TRBJ1-2	TGTGCCAGCAGCTTAGTCGGGACAGGCTATGGCTACACCTTC	CASSLVGTGYGYTF
TRBV11-1	TRBD2	few	TRBJ2-1	TGTGCCAGCAGGTCGACTAGCGGGAGGGAGGATGAGCAGTTCTTC	CASRSTSGREDEQFF
TRBV27	TRBD2	NA	TRBJ2-2	TGTGCCAGCAGTTTAGGGGAGTTTAACCCGAGCGGGAGAACGTGGGAGCTGTTTTTT	CASSLGEFNPSGRTWELFF
TRBV19	NA	once	TRBJ2-7	TGTGCCAGTAGTGCGGCGGGATTCTCCTACGAGCAGTACTTC	CASSAAGFSYEQYF
TRBV12-3/TRBV12-4	NA	many	TRBJ2-5	TGTGCCAGCACCGAAGACCCAGTAAGGCAGTACTTC	CASTEDPVRQYF
TRBV30	NA	many	TRBJ1-1	TGTGCCTGGAGTCCCGCCGGGGTAGGCACTGAAGCTTTCTTT	CAWSPAGVGTEAFF